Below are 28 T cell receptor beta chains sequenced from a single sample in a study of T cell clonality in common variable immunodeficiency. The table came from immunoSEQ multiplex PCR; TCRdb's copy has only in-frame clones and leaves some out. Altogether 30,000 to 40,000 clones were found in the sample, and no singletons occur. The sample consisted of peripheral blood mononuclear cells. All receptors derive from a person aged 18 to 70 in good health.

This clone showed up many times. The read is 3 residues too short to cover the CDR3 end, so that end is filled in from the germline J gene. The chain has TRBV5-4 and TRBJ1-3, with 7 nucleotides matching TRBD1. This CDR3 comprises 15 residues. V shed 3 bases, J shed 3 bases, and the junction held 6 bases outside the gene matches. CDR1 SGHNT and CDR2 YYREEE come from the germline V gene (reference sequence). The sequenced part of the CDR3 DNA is TGTGCCAGCAGCTCCGGGACAGTGGTTGGAAACACC. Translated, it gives CASSSGTVVGNT. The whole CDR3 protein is CASSSGTVVGNTIYF.

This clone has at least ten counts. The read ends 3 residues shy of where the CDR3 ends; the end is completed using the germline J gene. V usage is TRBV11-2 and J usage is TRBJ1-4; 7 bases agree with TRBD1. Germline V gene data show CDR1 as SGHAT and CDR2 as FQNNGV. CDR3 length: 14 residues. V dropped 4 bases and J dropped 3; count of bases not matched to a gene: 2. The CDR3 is CASSWQGANEKLFF. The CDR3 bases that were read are TGTGCCAGCAGCTGGCAGGGGGCTAATGAAAAA.

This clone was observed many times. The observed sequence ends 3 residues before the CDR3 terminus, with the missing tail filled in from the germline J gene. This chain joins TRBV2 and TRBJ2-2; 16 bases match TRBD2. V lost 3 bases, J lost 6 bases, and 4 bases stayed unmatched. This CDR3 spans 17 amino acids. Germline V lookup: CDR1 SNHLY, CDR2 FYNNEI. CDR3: CASSEGTSGRDAGELFF. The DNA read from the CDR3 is TGTGCCAGCAGTGAGGGGACTAGCGGGAGGGACGCCGGGGAG.

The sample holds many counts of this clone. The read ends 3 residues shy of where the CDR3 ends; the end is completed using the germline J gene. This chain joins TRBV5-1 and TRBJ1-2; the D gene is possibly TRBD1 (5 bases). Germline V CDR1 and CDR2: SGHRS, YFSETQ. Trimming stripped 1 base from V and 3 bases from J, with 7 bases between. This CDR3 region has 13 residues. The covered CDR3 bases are TGCGCCAGCAGCTTGAACAGGTACTATGGC. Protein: CASSLNRYYG. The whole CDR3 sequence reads CASSLNRYYGYTF.

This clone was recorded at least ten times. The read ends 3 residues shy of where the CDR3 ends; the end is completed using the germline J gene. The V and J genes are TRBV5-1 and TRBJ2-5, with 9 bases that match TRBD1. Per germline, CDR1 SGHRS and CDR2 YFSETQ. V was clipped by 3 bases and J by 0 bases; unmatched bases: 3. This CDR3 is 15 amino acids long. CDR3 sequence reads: CASSSTGGHQETQYF. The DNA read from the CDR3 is TGCGCCAGCAGCTCGACAGGGGGTCACCAAGAGACC.

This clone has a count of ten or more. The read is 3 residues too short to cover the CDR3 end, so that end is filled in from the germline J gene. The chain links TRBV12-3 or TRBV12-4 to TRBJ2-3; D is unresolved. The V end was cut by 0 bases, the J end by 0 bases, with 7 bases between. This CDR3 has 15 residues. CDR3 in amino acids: CASSLALTSTDTQYF. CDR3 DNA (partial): TGTGCCAGCAGTTTAGCCCTTACTAGCACAGATACG.

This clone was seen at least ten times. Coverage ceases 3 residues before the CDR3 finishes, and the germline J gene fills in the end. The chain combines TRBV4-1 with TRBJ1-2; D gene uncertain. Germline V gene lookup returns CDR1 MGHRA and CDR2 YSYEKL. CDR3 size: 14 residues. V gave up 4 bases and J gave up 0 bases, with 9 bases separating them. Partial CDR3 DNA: TGCGCCAGCAGCCCAAGCCTAGCTAACTATGGC. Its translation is CASSPSLANYG. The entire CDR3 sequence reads CASSPSLANYGYTF.

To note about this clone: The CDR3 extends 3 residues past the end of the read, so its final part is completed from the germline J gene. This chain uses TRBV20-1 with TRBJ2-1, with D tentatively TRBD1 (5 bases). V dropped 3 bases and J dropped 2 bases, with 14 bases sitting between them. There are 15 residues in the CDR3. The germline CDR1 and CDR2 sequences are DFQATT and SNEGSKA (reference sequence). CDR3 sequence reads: CSARPKGSPYNEQFF. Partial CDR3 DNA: TGCAGTGCTAGGCCTAAGGGGTCCCCCTACAATGAG.

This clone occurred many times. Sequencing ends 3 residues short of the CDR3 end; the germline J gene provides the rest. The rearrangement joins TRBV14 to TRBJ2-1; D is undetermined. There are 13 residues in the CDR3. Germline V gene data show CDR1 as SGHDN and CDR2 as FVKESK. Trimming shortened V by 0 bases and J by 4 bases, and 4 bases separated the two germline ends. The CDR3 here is CASSQDLYNEQFF. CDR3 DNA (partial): TGTGCCAGCAGCCAAGATTTATACAATGAG.

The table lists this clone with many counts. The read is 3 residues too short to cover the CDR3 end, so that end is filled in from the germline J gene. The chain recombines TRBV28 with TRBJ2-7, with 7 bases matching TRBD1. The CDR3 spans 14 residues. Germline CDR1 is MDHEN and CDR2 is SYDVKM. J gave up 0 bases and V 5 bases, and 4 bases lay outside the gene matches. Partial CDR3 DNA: TGTGCCAGCAGTCCCGCAGGGGGCTCCTACGAG. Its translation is CASSPAGGSYE. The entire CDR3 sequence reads CASSPAGGSYEQYF. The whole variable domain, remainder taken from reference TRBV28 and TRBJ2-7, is DVKVTQSSRYLVKRTGEKVFLECVQDMDHENMFWYRQDPGLGLRLIYFSYDVKMKEKGDIPEGYSVSREKKERFSLILESASTNQTSMYLCASSPAGGSYEQYFGPGTRLTVT.

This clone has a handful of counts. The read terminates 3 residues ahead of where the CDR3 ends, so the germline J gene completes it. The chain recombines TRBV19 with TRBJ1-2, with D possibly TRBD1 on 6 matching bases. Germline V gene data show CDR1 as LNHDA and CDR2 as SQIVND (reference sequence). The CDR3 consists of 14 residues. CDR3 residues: CASSRGLAGDDYTF. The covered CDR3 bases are TGTGCCAGTAGCAGGGGACTAGCGGGAGATGAC.

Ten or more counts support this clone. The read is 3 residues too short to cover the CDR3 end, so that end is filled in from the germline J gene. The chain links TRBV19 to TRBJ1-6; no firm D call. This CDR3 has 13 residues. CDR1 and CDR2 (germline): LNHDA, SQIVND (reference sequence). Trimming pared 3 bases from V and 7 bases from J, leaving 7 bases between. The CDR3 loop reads CASSIGFNSPLHF. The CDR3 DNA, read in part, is TGTGCCAGTAGTATCGGTTTCAATTCACCC.

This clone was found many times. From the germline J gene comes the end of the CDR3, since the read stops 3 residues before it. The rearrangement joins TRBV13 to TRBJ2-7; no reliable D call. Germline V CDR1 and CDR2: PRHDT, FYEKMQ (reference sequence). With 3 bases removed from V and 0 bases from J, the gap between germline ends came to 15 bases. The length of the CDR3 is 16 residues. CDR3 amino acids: CASSFSVNRSSYEQYF. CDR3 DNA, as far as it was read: TGTGCCAGCAGCTTTTCGGTCAACCGAAGCTCCTACGAG.

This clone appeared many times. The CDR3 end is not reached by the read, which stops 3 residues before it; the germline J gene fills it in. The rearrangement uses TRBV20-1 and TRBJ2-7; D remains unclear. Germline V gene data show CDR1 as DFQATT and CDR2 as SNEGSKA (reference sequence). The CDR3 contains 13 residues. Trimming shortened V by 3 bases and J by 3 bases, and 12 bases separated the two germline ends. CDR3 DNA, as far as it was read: TGCAGTGCTAGCGGTTCAGGAAACTACGAG. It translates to CSASGSGNYE. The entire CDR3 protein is CSASGSGNYEQYF.

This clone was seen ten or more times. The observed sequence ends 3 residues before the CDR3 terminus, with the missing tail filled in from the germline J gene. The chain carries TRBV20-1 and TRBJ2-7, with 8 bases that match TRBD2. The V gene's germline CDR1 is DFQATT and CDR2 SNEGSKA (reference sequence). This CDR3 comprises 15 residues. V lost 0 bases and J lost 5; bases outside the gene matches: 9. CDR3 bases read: TGCAGTGCTAGAGAAGGTTGGCGGGAGGTCAACGAG. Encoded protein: CSAREGWREVNE. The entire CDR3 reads CSAREGWREVNEQYF.

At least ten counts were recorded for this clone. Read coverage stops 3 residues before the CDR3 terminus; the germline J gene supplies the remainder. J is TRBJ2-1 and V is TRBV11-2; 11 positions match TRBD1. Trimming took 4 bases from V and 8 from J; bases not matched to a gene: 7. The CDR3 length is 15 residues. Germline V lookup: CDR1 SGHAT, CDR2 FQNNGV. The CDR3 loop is CASSSDRGRGHEQFF. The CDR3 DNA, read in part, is TGTGCCAGCAGCTCGGACAGGGGGCGCGGGCATGAG.

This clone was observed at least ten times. CDR3 bases read: TGTGCCAGCAGCCCCGGGGGTTACGAG. Its translation: CASSPGGYE. The CDR3, in full, reads CASSPGGYEQYF. The chain has TRBV7-9 and TRBJ2-7; possibly TRBD2 for D (6 bases). The read terminates 3 residues ahead of where the CDR3 ends, so the germline J gene completes it. V shed 5 bases and J shed 4 bases, with 9 bases lying between them. This CDR3 region has 12 residues. Looked up from germline, CDR1 is SEHNR and CDR2 is FQNEAQ (reference sequence).

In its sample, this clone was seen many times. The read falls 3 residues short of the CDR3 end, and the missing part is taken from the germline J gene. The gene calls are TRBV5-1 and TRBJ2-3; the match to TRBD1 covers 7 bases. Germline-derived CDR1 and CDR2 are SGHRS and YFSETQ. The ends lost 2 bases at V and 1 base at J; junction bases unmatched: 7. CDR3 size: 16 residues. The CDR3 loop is CASSLDDRAGTDTQYF. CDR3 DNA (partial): TGCGCCAGCAGCTTAGACGACAGGGCCGGCACAGATACG.

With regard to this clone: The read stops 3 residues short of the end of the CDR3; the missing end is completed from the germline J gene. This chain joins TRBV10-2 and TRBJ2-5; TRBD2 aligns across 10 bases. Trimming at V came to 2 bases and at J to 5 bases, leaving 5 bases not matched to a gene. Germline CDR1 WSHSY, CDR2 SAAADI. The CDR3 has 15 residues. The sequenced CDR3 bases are TGCGCCAGCAGTGAGAAGGGACTAGCGTGGGAGACC. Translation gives CASSEKGLAWET. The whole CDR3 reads CASSEKGLAWETQYF.

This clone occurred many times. CDR3 in amino acids: CASSPNGGGETQYF. Partial CDR3 DNA: TGTGCCAGCTCACCAAATGGAGGGGGAGAGACC. V and J are TRBV18 and TRBJ2-5; D may match TRBD1 or TRBD2 (6 bases each). The read falls 3 residues short of the CDR3 end, and the missing part is taken from the germline J gene. V was shortened by 2 bases and J by 4 bases, with 11 bases between the two germline ends. The CDR3 covers 14 residues. From germline, CDR1 is KGHSH and CDR2 LQKENI.

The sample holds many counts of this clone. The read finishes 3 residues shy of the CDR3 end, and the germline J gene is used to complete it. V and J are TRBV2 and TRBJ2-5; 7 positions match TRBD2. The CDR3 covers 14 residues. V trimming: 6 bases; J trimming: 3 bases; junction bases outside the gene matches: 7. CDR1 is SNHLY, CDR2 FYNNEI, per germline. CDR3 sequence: CASRESAGEETQYF. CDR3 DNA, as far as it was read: TGTGCCAGCAGGGAGTCTGCGGGGGAAGAGACC.

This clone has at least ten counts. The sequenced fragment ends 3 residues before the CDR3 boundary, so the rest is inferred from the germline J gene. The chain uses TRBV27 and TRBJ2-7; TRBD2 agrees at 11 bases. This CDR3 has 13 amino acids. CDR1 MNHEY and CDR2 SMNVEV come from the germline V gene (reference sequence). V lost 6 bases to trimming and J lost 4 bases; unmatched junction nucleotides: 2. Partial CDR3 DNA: TGTGCCAGCAGCAGGACTAGCGGGTACGAG. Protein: CASSRTSGYE. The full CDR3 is CASSRTSGYEQYF.

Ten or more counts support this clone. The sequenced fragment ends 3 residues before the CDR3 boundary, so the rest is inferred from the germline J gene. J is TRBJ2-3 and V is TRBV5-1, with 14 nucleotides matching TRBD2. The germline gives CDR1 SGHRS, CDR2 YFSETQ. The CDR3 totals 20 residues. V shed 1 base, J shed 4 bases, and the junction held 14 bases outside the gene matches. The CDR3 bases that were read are TGCGCCAGCAGCTTGAGAGGGTTGGGTGGACTAGCGGGAGGAGCAGATACG. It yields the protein CASSLRGLGGLAGGADT. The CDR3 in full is CASSLRGLGGLAGGADTQYF.

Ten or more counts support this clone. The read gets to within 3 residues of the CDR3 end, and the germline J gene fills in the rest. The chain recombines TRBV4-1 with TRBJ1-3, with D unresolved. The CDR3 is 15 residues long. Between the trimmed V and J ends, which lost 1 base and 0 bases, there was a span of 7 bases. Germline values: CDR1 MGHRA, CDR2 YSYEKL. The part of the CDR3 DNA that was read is TGCGCCAGCAGCCAAGTAGGGTTCTCTGGAAACACC. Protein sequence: CASSQVGFSGNT. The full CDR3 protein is CASSQVGFSGNTIYF.

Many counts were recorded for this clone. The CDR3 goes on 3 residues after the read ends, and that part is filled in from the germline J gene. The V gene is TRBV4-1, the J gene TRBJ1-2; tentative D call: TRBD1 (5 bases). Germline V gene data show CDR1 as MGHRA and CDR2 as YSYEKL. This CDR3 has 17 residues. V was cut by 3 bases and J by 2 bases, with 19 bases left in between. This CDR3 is CASSHDSVGGANYGYTF. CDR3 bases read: TGCGCCAGCAGCCATGACTCCGTGGGGGGTGCGAACTATGGC.

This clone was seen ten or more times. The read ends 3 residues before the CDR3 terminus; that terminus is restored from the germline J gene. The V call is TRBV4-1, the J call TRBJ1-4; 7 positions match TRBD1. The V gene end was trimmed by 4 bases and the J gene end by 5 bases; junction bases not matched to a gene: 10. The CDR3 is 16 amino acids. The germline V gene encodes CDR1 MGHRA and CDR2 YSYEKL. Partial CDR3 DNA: TGCGCCAGCAGCCCGGTAGACAGGGTAGGGAATGAAAAA. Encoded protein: CASSPVDRVGNEK. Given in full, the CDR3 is CASSPVDRVGNEKLFF.

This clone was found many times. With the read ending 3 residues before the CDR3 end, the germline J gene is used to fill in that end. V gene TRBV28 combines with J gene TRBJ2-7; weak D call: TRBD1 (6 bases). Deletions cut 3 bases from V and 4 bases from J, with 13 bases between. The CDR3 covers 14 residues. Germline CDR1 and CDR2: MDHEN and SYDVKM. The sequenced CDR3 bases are TGTGCCAGCAGTTTCGCCGGACAGTTATACGAG. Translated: CASSFAGQLYE. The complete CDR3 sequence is CASSFAGQLYEQYF.

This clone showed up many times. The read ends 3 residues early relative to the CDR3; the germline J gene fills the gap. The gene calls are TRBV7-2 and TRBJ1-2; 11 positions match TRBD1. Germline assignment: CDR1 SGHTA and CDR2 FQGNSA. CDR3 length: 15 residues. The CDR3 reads CASSSDRGPSYGYTF. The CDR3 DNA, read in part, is TGTGCCAGCAGCTCGGACAGGGGGCCATCGTACGGC.